The clone carrying this T cell receptor (beta chain) has ten or more counts. For TCR beta, libraries came from iRepertoire HTBI primers and Arm-PCR of CDR3 regions. Each CDR3 protein gets one entry after TCRdb re-called the multiplex PCR reads with MiXCR. The table includes hundreds of thousands of distinct CDR3 sequences, 22% detected once. CDR1 and CDR2 from the germline V gene are SGHRS and YFSETQ. Germline trimming cut 0 bases from V and 4 bases from J; bases unmatched to any gene: 9. The CDR3 has 16 residues. The time point denotes: persistent/refractory GD, antithyroid drugs over 5 years with positive TRAb. PBMC-derived RNA was used for the TCR library. The sample is drawn from a study of regulatory T cells in long-lasting Graves disease.

This TCR derives from a female donor with Graves disease. The J gene is TRBJ2-7, the V gene TRBV5-1; 8 nucleotides align to TRBD1. Source: peripheral blood mononuclear cells (PBMCs), taken when the disease was refractory, from a patient treated with antithyroid drugs. Here the CDR3 reads CASSLDSGQGGYEQYF. CDR3 in DNA: TGCGCCAGCAGCTTGGATAGCGGACAGGGCGGGTACGAGCAGTACTTC.